Each of the 14 T cell receptor beta chains below was sequenced from the same sample in a study of T cell changes during pregnancy in multiple sclerosis (dated by TCRdb to about 2019). The library was prepared using the immunoSEQ multiplex PCR assay. TCRdb re-hosts the immuneACCESS table, in-frame sequences only. Its copies lack some clones; in the studies checked, an unresolved V gene accounts for under half of them, and the cause for the rest is not known. Across this sample there are over 45,000 clones, with roughly 92% seen only once. The top ten clones comprise about 2.5% of the sample. Sequencing was performed on CD8+ T cells from peripheral blood mononuclear cells, taken in the third trimester of pregnancy. Every receptor here comes from a female donor with multiple sclerosis, enrolled in a pregnancy study.

This chain joins TRBV5-5 and TRBJ1-5; 7 bases align to TRBD1. CDR3 size: 15 residues. Unmatched junction bases numbered 6, after V lost 2 bases and J lost 4 bases. The germline V gene has CDR1 SGHKS and CDR2 YYEKEE (reference sequence). The CDR3, as DNA: TGTGCCAGCAGCTTTGACAGGGCCCTAAATCAGCCCCAGCATTTT. This translates into CASSFDRALNQPQHF.

The chain carries TRBV5-1 and TRBJ2-7, with 8 bases fitting TRBD1. The junction had 7 bases not matched to a gene; V was cut back by 4 bases and J by 4 bases. This CDR3 has 14 amino acids. Looked up from germline, CDR1 is SGHRS and CDR2 is YFSETQ. Written as DNA, the CDR3 is TGCGCCAGCAGCCTACGGGACAGGACTTACGAGCAGTACTTC. Protein: CASSLRDRTYEQYF.

The genes are TRBV5-6 and TRBJ2-7, with D possibly matching TRBD1 (5 bases). The CDR3 contains 12 residues. V was shortened by 3 bases and J by 6 bases, with 10 bases between the two germline ends. Per the germline V gene, CDR1 is SGHDT and CDR2 is YYEEEE. In DNA form, the CDR3 reads TGTGCCAGCAGCTCGGCAGGGTCCGAGCAGTACTTC. Its protein product is CASSSAGSEQYF.

The chain carries TRBV27 and TRBJ2-2; 9 bases fit TRBD2. With 4 bases clipped from V and 8 bases from J, the junction kept 14 bases outside the gene matches. CDR3 length equals 17 residues. Germline V gene lookup returns CDR1 MNHEY and CDR2 SMNVEV (reference sequence). For the CDR3, the DNA is TGTGCCAGCAGTTCCCTCGGGGTAGCGGGAGTCGGAGGGGAGCTGTTTTTT. Amino acids: CASSSLGVAGVGGELFF.

The CDR3 DNA is TGCGCCAGCAGCTTGGCCAACCCAACATCAAGGAACACTGAAGCTTTCTTT. It specifies CASSLANPTSRNTEAFF. J is TRBJ1-1 and V is TRBV5-1, with unresolved D. The CDR3 has 17 residues. V shed 0 bases and J shed 1 base, with 16 bases lying between them. Germline V gene data show CDR1 as SGHRS and CDR2 as YFSETQ.

This clone was seen once. One junction end disagrees with the germline gene, perhaps due to a read error. Within the sample, other DNA sequences also encode this same CDR3. This rearrangement joins TRBV6-5 to TRBJ2-5; TRBD1 matches 7 bases. Germline-derived CDR1 and CDR2 are MNHEY and SVGAGI. There are 14 residues in the CDR3. The CDR3 DNA sequence: TGTGCCAGCAGTCGGACAGGTCAAGAAGAGACTCAGTACTTC. Residues: CASSRTGQEETQYF.

The chain combines TRBV27 with TRBJ2-7; 9 nucleotides match TRBD1. Germline loops: CDR1 MNHEY, CDR2 SMNVEV (reference sequence). The CDR3 length is 16 residues. J lost 3 bases, V lost 3 bases, and 9 bases had no gene match. CDR3 bases: TGTGCCAGCAGTTTGGCCCCGGGACAGGGAAACTACGAGCAGTACTTC. It translates to CASSLAPGQGNYEQYF.

This clone has just one count. This chain joins TRBV6-6 and TRBJ1-5; 11 bases are shared with TRBD1. CDR3 length: 16 residues. Germline lookup yields CDR1 MNHNY and CDR2 SVGAGI (reference sequence). The V and J ends lost 2 bases and 5 bases, in that order; junction bases with no gene match: 5. DNA for the CDR3: TGTGCCAGCAGTTACAGAGGGACAGGGGGTTATCAGCCCCAGCATTTT. It yields the protein CASSYRGTGGYQPQHF.

The chain links TRBV27 to TRBJ2-7; 7 bases are a match to TRBD1. The CDR3 sequence is 15 residues long. Trimming removed 2 bases from V and 0 bases from J; junction bases left unmatched: 4. CDR1 and CDR2 (germline): MNHEY, SMNVEV (reference sequence). The chain's CDR3 is CASSLGQASSYEQYF. CDR3 coding DNA: TGTGCCAGCAGTTTAGGACAGGCGAGCTCCTACGAGCAGTACTTC.

This sequence joins TRBV7-6 and TRBJ2-1, with 16 positions matching TRBD2. Unmatched junction bases numbered 8, after V lost 4 bases and J lost 2 bases. The CDR3 sequence is 19 residues long. Germline CDR1 and CDR2: SGHVS and FNYEAQ. CDR3 sequence: CASSSSSGLAGGPYNEQFF. The CDR3 DNA sequence: TGTGCCAGCAGCTCGTCCTCGGGACTAGCGGGAGGGCCCTACAATGAGCAGTTCTTC.

This clone was seen just once. V is TRBV21-1 and J is TRBJ2-3; the table's D call, TRBD1, has no DNA check behind it. TRBV21-1 is noted as a pseudogene. The CDR3 length is 16 residues. CDR3 protein: CASSKIGQAGEDTQYF. CDR3 nucleotides: TGTGCCAGCAGCAAAATTGGACAGGCCGGGGAGGATACGCAGTATTTT.

The chain joins TRBV7-9 to TRBJ2-1; 11 bases fit TRBD2. Looked up from germline, CDR1 is SEHNR and CDR2 is FQNEAQ (reference sequence). The CDR3 totals 17 residues. The junction had 6 bases not matched to a gene; V was cut back by 4 bases and J by 1 base. CDR3 region: CASSSTRLAGSYNEQFF. In DNA, the CDR3 is TGTGCCAGCAGCTCAACAAGACTAGCGGGATCCTACAATGAGCAGTTCTTC.

The chain is built from TRBV4-3 and TRBJ2-6, with D possibly TRBD1 on 5 matching bases. Per the germline V gene, CDR1 is LGHNA and CDR2 is YSLEER. V was clipped by 0 bases and J by 0 bases, with 9 bases between them. The CDR3 has 17 amino acids. The CDR3 nucleotides are TGCGCCAGCAGCCAAGATGGCGGACACTCTGGGGCCAACGTCCTGACTTTC. It yields the protein CASSQDGGHSGANVLTF.

This clone was counted a few times. The gene calls are TRBV30 and TRBJ2-7; D call uncertain. Germline V gives CDR1 GTSNPN, CDR2 SVGIG (reference sequence). Deletions cut 0 bases from V and 3 bases from J, with 12 bases between. The CDR3 contains 14 residues. This chain's CDR3 is CAWSVLGPNYEQYF. CDR3 in DNA: TGTGCCTGGAGTGTATTGGGCCCCAACTACGAGCAGTACTTC.